These 12 T cell receptor beta chains were sequenced from one sample in a study of cytotoxic CD8 clonotypes in ibrutinib-treated CLL. Sequencing used immunoSEQ multiplex PCR; TCRdb keeps in-frame clones, though not all of them. The sample consists of under 30,000 clones, 76% of them appearing once. Sample: PBMCs, taken after 36 months of ibrutinib treatment. These receptors were obtained from a human donor with chronic lymphocytic leukemia.

The genes are TRBV27 and TRBJ2-3, with TRBD1 as a possible D gene (5 bases). Per the germline V gene, CDR1 is MNHEY and CDR2 is SMNVEV (reference sequence). Trimming left V 7 bases short and J 5 bases short, with 16 bases between. The CDR3 is 14 residues long. The CDR3 sequence: CASNPGGAEDTQYF. The CDR3 DNA reads as TGTGCCAGCAACCCCGGTGGGGCTGAAGATACGCAGTATTTT.

V usage is TRBV29-1 and J usage is TRBJ2-7, with 11 bases matching TRBD1. Looked up from germline, CDR1 is SQVTM and CDR2 is ANQGSEA. This CDR3 comprises 15 residues. Trimming removed 6 bases from V and 3 bases from J; junction bases left unmatched: 10. CDR3 amino acids: CSVAPDGTGGYEQYF. In nucleotides, the CDR3 is TGCAGCGTCGCCCCCGACGGGACAGGGGGCTACGAGCAGTACTTC.

This chain joins TRBV18 and TRBJ1-2; TRBD1 aligns across 9 bases. CDR1 and CDR2 (germline): KGHSH, LQKENI. V trimming: 0 bases; J trimming: 5 bases; junction bases outside the gene matches: 1. There are 14 residues in the CDR3. In nucleotides, the CDR3 is TGTGCCAGCTCACCACCGACAGGGGGTTATGGCTACACCTTC. Translating it yields CASSPPTGGYGYTF.

The rearrangement joins TRBV5-4 to TRBJ1-5; D call uncertain. The ends were cut back, 2 bases at V and 4 bases at J, with 7 bases in the middle. The germline CDR1 and CDR2 sequences are SGHNT and YYREEE (reference sequence). This CDR3 is 13 amino acids long. The CDR3 sequence is CASSFGPNQPQHF. The CDR3 DNA reads TGTGCCAGCAGCTTTGGGCCTAATCAGCCCCAGCATTTT.

This chain uses TRBV9 with TRBJ1-2; the D gene is possibly TRBD1 (5 bases). CDR3 size: 17 residues. Trimming took 1 base from V and 4 from J, leaving 20 bases between them. Germline-derived CDR1 and CDR2 are SGDLS and YYNGEE. The CDR3 coding sequence is TGTGCCAGCAGCGTAATCAACACAGGCGCCTTCGCCTATGGCTACACCTTC. Translation: CASSVINTGAFAYGYTF.

The chain combines TRBV7-6 with TRBJ2-2, with TRBD2 matching 7 bases. The CDR3 spans 14 residues. V trimming: 1 base; J trimming: 4 bases; junction bases outside the gene matches: 0. CDR1 and CDR2 (germline): SGHVS, FNYEAQ. Here the CDR3 reads CASSLGGGTGELFF. The CDR3 nucleotides read TGTGCCAGCAGCTTAGGGGGGGGCACCGGGGAGCTGTTTTTT.

This clone was seen a handful of times. V gene TRBV11-2 combines with J gene TRBJ1-4, with unresolved D. The CDR3 sequence is 14 residues long. Trimming stripped 5 bases from V and 7 bases from J, with 14 bases between. Germline V gene sequence: CDR1 SGHAT, CDR2 FQNNGV. CDR3 region: CASSALGGREKLFF. The CDR3 region has the DNA TGTGCCAGCAGCGCCCTTGGAGGGCGTGAAAAACTGTTTTTT.

V usage is TRBV6-5 and J usage is TRBJ1-2; 9 bases are shared with TRBD1. The germline CDR1 and CDR2 sequences are MNHEY and SVGAGI. After removal of 7 bases from V and 7 bases from J, the junction contained 10 bases not matched to a gene. The length of the CDR3 is 14 residues. CDR3 sequence reads: CASTLRTGVRGYTF. The CDR3 nucleotides are TGTGCCAGCACCTTACGGACAGGGGTTCGTGGCTACACCTTC.

The rearrangement links TRBV9 to TRBJ2-7; 12 bases are shared with TRBD2. CDR1 SGDLS and CDR2 YYNGEE come from the germline V gene. V was clipped by 4 bases and J by 3 bases; unmatched bases: 5. The CDR3 extends over 15 amino acids. CDR3: CASSPGTSGYYEQYF. In nucleotides, the CDR3 is TGTGCCAGCAGCCCCGGGACTAGCGGGTACTACGAGCAGTACTTC. Looking up the rest from reference TRBV9 and TRBJ2-7 gives the full variable domain: DSGVTQTPKHLITATGQRVTLRCSPRSGDLSVYWYQQSLDQGLQFLIQYYNGEERAKGNILERFSAQQFPDLHSELNLSSLELGDSALYFCASSPGTSGYYEQYFGPGTRLTVT.

The chain employs TRBV2 and TRBJ1-5, with no clear D. The CDR3 totals 14 residues. The V end was cut by 6 bases, the J end by 2 bases, with 11 bases between. Germline V CDR1 and CDR2: SNHLY, FYNNEI. CDR3 nucleotides: TGTGCCAGCAGGGCCTGGCAGGGCAATCAGCCCCAGCATTTT. This encodes CASRAWQGNQPQHF. Combining the CDR3 with reference TRBV2 and TRBJ1-5 gives the whole variable domain EPEVTQTPSHQVTQMGQEVILRCVPISNHLYFYWYRQILGQKVEFLVSFYNNEISEKSEIFDDQFSVERPDGSNFTLKIRSTKLEDSAMYFCASRAWQGNQPQHFGDGTRLSIL.

In this sample, this clone turned up once. The chain recombines TRBV5-1 with TRBJ1-5; no reliable D call. V lost 4 bases to trimming and J lost 2 bases, with 13 bases between them. Germline V lookup: CDR1 SGHRS, CDR2 YFSETQ. CDR3 length: 15 residues. Here the CDR3 reads CASSPGPEGNQPQHF. The CDR3 DNA reads as TGCGCCAGCAGCCCTGGACCTGAGGGCAATCAGCCCCAGCATTTT.

The V and J genes are TRBV6-5 and TRBJ2-3; D possibly corresponds to TRBD2 (6 bases). This CDR3 contains 14 residues. Germline loops: CDR1 MNHEY, CDR2 SVGAGI. The CDR3, as DNA: TGTGCTACTAGGGACTCCATTGCCGCAGATACGCAGTATTTT. Amino acids: CATRDSIAADTQYF.